One sample yielded the 9 T cell receptor beta chains listed below, sequenced in a study of T cells in localized non-small cell lung cancer. Here immunoSEQ multiplex PCR was the method, and the copy in TCRdb shows in-frame clones only, minus some. The sample consists of nearly 35,000 clones, 85% to 95% of them appearing once. The sample here was peripheral blood mononuclear cells, taken before any cancer treatment. These receptors were taken from a female donor of 60 years or more with stage II lung adenocarcinoma.

The rearrangement uses TRBV19 and TRBJ1-5; possible D gene TRBD1, 6 bases. The germline CDR1 and CDR2 sequences are LNHDA and SQIVND (reference sequence). There are 16 residues in the CDR3. V was cut by 6 bases and J by 0 bases, with 15 bases left in between. For the CDR3, the DNA is TGTGCCAGTAGGGCTTCGGCAGGGGTTAGCAATCAGCCCCAGCATTTT. It specifies CASRASAGVSNQPQHF.

The V gene is TRBV19, the J gene TRBJ1-1; D gene uncertain. The CDR3 extends over 14 amino acids. Germline assignment: CDR1 LNHDA and CDR2 SQIVND (reference sequence). V lost 5 bases and J lost 0, with 10 bases in between. Written as DNA, the CDR3 is TGTGCCAGTAGTTTTGCGCGGTTGAACACTGAAGCTTTCTTT. Translation gives CASSFARLNTEAFF.

This clone was recorded only once. The chain joins TRBV29-1 to TRBJ2-1; tentative D call: TRBD2 (6 bases). Germline V gene sequence: CDR1 SQVTM, CDR2 ANQGSEA. CDR3 length: 15 amino acids. V lost 6 bases, J lost 0 bases, and 15 bases lay in between. The CDR3 loop is CSVGTYSISYNEQFF. DNA for the CDR3: TGCAGCGTCGGGACTTACTCCATCTCCTACAATGAGCAGTTCTTC.

This clone was recorded once. The gene calls are TRBV10-3 and TRBJ2-3, with D perhaps given as TRBD1 or TRBD2 (6 bases each). Germline V gene lookup returns CDR1 ENHRY and CDR2 SYGVKD. The ends were cut back, 6 bases at V and 5 bases at J, with 15 bases in the middle. The CDR3 is 14 residues long. This chain's CDR3 is CAIRAGGQGDTQYF. The CDR3 bases are TGTGCCATCAGAGCCGGGGGCCAGGGAGATACGCAGTATTTT.

The chain employs TRBV5-1 and TRBJ2-7; the D is unclear. Trimming left V 0 bases short and J 4 bases short, with 11 bases between. This CDR3 is 14 amino acids long. CDR1 is SGHRS and CDR2 is YFSETQ in the germline V gene. CDR3: CASSLAFGPYEQYF. The CDR3 bases are TGCGCCAGCAGCTTGGCCTTCGGGCCTTACGAGCAGTACTTC.

The gene calls are TRBV7-9 and TRBJ2-7; D gene ambiguous. The CDR3 is 13 residues long. CDR1 SEHNR and CDR2 FQNEAQ come from the germline V gene (reference sequence). Trimming took off 2 bases at V and 2 bases at J, with 7 bases between the two ends. The CDR3 reads CASSLNTAYEQYF. The CDR3 DNA follows: TGTGCCAGCAGCTTAAACACTGCCTACGAGCAGTACTTC.

This clone was seen only once. The CDR3 DNA is TGTGCCAGCAGCTTACAGGGGGCTCCTGATCAGCCCCAGCATTTT. Protein: CASSLQGAPDQPQHF. This chain uses TRBV7-3 with TRBJ1-5; 8 bases map to TRBD1. Germline CDR1 reads SGHTA; CDR2 reads FQGTGA. V dropped 2 bases and J dropped 5; count of bases not matched to a gene: 5. The CDR3 totals 15 residues.

The V and J genes are TRBV30 and TRBJ1-1; weak D call: TRBD1 (5 bases). The CDR3 is 15 amino acids. Germline assignment: CDR1 GTSNPN and CDR2 SVGIG (reference sequence). The V gene lost 1 base and the J gene lost 5 bases, with 17 bases spanning the gap. This CDR3 reads CAWSGPGSAETEAFF. CDR3 in DNA: TGTGCCTGGAGTGGTCCAGGGTCCGCGGAAACTGAAGCTTTCTTT.

V is TRBV28 and J is TRBJ1-4; no clear D gene. The V end lost 5 bases, the J end lost 0 bases, and 7 bases lay between the germline ends. The germline V gene encodes CDR1 MDHEN and CDR2 SYDVKM. The CDR3 contains 14 residues. CDR3 bases: TGTGCCAGCAGTGCGGGCCCAACTAATGAAAAACTGTTTTTT. It codes for CASSAGPTNEKLFF.